This T cell receptor (beta chain) was observed in a study of blood T cell repertoires in COVID-19. Study-wide context: Whether acute or convalescent, the COVID-19 samples came from the United States, Italy and Spain.

The data were produced by immunoSEQ multiplex PCR, yet TCRdb's version contains in-frame clones alone and is incomplete. The repertoire holds 140,000 or so clones, around four fifths seen once, with 6.2% in the top ten. The CDR3 is 16 amino acids. Looked up from germline, CDR1 is SGHRS and CDR2 is YFSETQ. J was trimmed by 0 bases and V by 4 bases; bases with no gene match: 5. The sequence was collected from a middle-aged woman who had recovered from COVID-19. The genes are TRBV5-1 and TRBJ1-3; 9 bases fit TRBD1. The sample was PBMCs or T cells enriched from blood (not recorded which). The CDR3 here is CASSTGQGLSGNTIYF. CDR3 coding DNA: TGCGCCAGCAGCACGGGACAGGGTCTCTCTGGAAACACCATATATTTT.